This T cell receptor (beta chain) emerged from a study of blood T cells in healthy people across ages. Germline V gene lookup returns CDR1 DFQATT and CDR2 SNEGSKA (reference sequence). Trimming stripped 0 bases from V and 13 bases from J, with 19 bases between. This CDR3 has 14 residues. A sample-barcoded 5' primer and a J-beta primer mix were used in a second PCR of about 7 to 12 cycles. Every single cDNA molecule received a tag from a template-switch adaptor with 12 random nucleotides. TCRdb analysed the 5' RACE reads with MiXCR anew, one entry per CDR3 protein. This sample has 1.5 million to 2 million distinct CDR3 sequences, with roughly two fifths found just once. Researchers isolated at least 6 million PBMCs per sample. Total RNA, at least 5.5 micrograms per sample, came from PBMCs.

The TCR was taken from a human donor in good health. Sequences were obtained from blood. The V and J genes are TRBV20-1 and TRBJ2-4; tentatively, D is TRBD1 (6 bases). CDR3 sequence: CSARDPRQASQQYF. CDR3 in DNA: TGCAGTGCTAGAGATCCCCGACAGGCCTCGCAGCAGTACTTC.